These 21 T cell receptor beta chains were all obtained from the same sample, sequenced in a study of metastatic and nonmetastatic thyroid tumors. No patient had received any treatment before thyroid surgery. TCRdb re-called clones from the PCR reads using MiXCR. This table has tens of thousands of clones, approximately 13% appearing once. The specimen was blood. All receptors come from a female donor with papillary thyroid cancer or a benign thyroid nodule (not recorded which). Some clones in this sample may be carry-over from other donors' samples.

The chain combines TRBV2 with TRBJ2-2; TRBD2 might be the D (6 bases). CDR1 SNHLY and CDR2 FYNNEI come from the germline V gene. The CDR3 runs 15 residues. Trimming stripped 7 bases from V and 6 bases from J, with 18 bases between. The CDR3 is CASIPGLVESGELFF. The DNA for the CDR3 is TGTGCCAGCATACCGGGACTGGTCGAGTCCGGGGAGCTGTTTTTT. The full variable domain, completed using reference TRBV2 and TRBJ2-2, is EPEVTQTPSHQVTQMGQEVILRCVPISNHLYFYWYRQILGQKVEFLVSFYNNEISEKSEIFDDQFSVERPDGSNFTLKIRSTKLEDSAMYFCASIPGLVESGELFFGEGSRLTVL.

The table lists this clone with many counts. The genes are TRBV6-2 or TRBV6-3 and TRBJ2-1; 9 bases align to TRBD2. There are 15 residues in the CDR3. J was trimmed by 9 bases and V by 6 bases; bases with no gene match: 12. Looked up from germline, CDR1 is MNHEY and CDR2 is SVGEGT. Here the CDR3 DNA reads TGTGCCAGCAGACGTGGGCGGGGGGGGCTGATTGAGCAGTTCTTC. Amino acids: CASRRGRGGLIEQFF.

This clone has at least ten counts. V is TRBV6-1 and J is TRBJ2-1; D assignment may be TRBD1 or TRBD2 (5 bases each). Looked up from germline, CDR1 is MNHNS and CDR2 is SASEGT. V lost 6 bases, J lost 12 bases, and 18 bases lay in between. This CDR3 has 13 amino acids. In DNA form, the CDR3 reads TGTGCCAGCAGCCCCCCGGGACCCAAAGGGCAGTTCTTC. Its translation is CASSPPGPKGQFF.

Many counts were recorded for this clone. This CDR3 is CASSQGRGWSYNEQFF. CDR3 DNA sequence: TGTGCCAGCAGCCAAGGTAGAGGGTGGTCCTACAATGAGCAGTTCTTC. The gene calls are TRBV14 and TRBJ2-1, with D possibly matching TRBD2 (5 bases). The length of the CDR3 is 16 residues. The V end was cut by 1 base, the J end by 1 base, with 11 bases between. The V gene's germline CDR1 is SGHDN and CDR2 FVKESK. The full variable domain, in which reference TRBV14 and TRBJ2-1 provide the parts outside the CDR3, is EAGVTQFPSHSVIEKGQTVTLRCDPISGHDNLYWYRRVMGKEIKFLLHFVKESKQDESGMPNNRFLAERTGGTYSTLKVQPAELEDSGVYFCASSQGRGWSYNEQFFGPGTRLTVL.

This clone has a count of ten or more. The CDR3, as DNA: TGCGCCAGCAGCCACCAATATAGCAGGGACGCCGGGGAGCTGTTTTTT. This gives the protein CASSHQYSRDAGELFF. The chain joins TRBV4-1 to TRBJ2-2, with D tentatively TRBD1 or TRBD2 (5 bases each). Germline values: CDR1 MGHRA, CDR2 YSYEKL. The V end was cut by 3 bases, the J end by 6 bases, with 17 bases between. The CDR3 is 16 amino acids.

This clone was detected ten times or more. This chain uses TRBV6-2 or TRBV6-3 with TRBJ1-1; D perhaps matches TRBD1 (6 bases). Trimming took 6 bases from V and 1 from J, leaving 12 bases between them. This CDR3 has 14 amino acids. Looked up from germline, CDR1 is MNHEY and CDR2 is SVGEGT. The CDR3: CASSPDSSNTEAFF. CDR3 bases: TGTGCCAGCAGCCCGGACAGTTCGAACACTGAAGCTTTCTTT.

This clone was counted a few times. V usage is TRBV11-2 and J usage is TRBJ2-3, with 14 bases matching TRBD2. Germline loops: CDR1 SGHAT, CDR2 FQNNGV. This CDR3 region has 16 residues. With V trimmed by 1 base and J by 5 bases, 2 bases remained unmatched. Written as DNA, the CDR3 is TGTGCCAGCAGCTTAGGGGGGACTAGCGGGAGAGATACGCAGTATTTT. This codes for CASSLGGTSGRDTQYF.

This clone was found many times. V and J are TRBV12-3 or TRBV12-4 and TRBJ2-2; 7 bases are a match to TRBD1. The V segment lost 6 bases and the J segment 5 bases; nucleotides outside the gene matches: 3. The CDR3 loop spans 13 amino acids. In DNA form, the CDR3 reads TGTGCCAGCAGCTTACAGGGGACCGGGGAGCTGTTTTTT. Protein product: CASSLQGTGELFF.

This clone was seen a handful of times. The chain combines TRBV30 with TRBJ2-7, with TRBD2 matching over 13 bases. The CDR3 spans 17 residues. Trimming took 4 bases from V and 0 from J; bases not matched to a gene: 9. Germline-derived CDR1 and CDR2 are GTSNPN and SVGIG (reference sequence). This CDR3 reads CAWIKPGTSGNSYEQYF. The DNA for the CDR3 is TGTGCCTGGATTAAACCCGGGACTAGCGGGAACTCCTACGAGCAGTACTTC.

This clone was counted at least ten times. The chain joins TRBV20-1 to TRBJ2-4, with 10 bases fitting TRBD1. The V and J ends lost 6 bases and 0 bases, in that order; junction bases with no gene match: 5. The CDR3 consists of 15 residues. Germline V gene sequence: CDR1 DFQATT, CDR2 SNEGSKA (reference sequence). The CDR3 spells CSAGQGTGAKNIQYF. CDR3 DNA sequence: TGCAGTGCGGGACAGGGGACGGGAGCCAAAAACATTCAGTACTTC.

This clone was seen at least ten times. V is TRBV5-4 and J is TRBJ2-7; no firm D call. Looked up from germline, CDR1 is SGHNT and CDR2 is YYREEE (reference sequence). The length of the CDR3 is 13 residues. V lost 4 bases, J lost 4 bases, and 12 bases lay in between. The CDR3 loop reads CASSKGYSYEQYF. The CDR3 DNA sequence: TGTGCCAGCAGCAAGGGCTATTCATACGAGCAGTACTTC.

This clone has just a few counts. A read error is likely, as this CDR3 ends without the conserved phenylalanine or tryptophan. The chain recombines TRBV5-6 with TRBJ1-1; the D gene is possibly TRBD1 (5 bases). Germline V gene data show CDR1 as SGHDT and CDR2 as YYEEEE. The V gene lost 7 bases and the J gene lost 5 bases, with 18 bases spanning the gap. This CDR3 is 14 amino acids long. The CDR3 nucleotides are TGTGCCAGCGCCTACGAGGGGCGAGGAACTGAAGCTTTCTCT. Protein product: CASAYEGRGTEAFS.

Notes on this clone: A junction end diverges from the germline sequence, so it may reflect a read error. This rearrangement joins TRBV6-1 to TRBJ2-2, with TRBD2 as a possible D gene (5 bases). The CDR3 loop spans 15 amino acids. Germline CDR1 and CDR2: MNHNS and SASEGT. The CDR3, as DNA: TGTGCCAGCAGTGGGGGAGTTCAGAACACCGTGGAGCTGTTTTTT. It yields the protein CASSGGVQNTVELFF.

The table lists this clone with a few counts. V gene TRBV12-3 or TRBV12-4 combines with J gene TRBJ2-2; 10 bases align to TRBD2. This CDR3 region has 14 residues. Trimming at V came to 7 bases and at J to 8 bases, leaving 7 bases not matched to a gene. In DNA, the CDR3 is TGTGCCAGCACCTTTACTAGCGGGACTGGGGAGCTGTTTTTT. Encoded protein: CASTFTSGTGELFF.

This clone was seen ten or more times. CDR3 amino acids: CASSVYLGTVSTDTQYF. CDR3 nucleotides: TGTGCCAGCAGCGTTTACTTAGGGACAGTCAGCACAGATACGCAGTATTTT. This chain joins TRBV9 and TRBJ2-3, with TRBD1 matching 7 bases. The CDR3 runs to 17 residues. V lost 2 bases and J lost 0; bases outside the gene matches: 9. Germline lookup yields CDR1 SGDLS and CDR2 YYNGEE.

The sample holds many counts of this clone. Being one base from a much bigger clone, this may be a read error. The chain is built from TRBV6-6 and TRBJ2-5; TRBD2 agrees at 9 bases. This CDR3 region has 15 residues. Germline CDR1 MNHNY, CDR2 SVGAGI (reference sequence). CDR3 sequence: CASSYGTSRQGTQYF. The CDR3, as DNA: TGTGCCAGCAGTTACGGGACTAGCAGACAAGGGACCCAGTACTTC.

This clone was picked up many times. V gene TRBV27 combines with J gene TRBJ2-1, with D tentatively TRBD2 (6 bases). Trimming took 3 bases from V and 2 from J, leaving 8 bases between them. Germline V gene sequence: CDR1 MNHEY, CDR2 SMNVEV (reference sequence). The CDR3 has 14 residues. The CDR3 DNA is TGTGCCAGCAGTTTTACGGGAGCCTACAATGAGCAGTTCTTC. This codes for CASSFTGAYNEQFF.

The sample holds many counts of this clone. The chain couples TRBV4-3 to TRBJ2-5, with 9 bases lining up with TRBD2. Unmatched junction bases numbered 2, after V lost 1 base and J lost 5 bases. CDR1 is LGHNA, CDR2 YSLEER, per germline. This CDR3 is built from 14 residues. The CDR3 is CASSQGTSVETQYF. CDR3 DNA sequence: TGCGCCAGCAGCCAAGGGACTAGCGTGGAGACCCAGTACTTC.

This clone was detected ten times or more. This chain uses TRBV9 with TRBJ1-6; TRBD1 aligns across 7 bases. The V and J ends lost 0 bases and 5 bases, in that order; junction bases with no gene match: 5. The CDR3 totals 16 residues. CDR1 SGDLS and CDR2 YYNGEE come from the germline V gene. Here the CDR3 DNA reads TGTGCCAGCAGCGTAGACCAGGGGGTGAATAATTCACCCCTCCACTTT. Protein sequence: CASSVDQGVNNSPLHF.

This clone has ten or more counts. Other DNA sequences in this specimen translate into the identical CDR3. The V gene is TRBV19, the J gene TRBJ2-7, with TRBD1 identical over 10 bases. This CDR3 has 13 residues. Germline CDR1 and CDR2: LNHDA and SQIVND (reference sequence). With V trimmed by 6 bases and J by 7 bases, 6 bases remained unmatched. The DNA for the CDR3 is TGTGCCAGTAGGACAGGGGGCGCGGGGGAGCAGTACTTC. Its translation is CASRTGGAGEQYF.

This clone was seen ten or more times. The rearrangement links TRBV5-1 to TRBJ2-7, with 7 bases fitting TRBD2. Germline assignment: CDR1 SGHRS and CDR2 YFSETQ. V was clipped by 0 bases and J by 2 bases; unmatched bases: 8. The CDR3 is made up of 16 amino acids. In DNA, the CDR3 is TGCGCCAGCAGCTTGGTCCCTAGCGGAGGCACCTACGAGCAGTACTTC. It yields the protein CASSLVPSGGTYEQYF.